This T cell receptor (beta chain) was documented in a study of cytomegalovirus exposure and HLA in healthy donors. About the research overall: Out of about 190 million T cells, an earlier analysis found fewer than 140 million unique TCR beta sequences in total. Of about 400 genotyped donors, 65% to 85% clustered with self-reported Caucasian donors. Study results and caveats: Equally common other TCR beta chains were less clonally expanded than HLA-associated ones, a later analysis found. Listed as cytomegalovirus-associated were 150 to 200 TCR beta chains.

Amplification used 60 Vbeta primers and 13 Jbeta primers. Here immunoSEQ multiplex PCR was the method, and the copy in TCRdb shows in-frame clones only, minus some. The data hold 79,000 or so clones, with roughly two thirds observed a single time. On this clone: No antigen is known for it.

V shed 2 bases, J shed 3 bases, and the junction held 5 bases outside the gene matches. There are 15 residues in the CDR3. The germline V gene has CDR1 SGDLS and CDR2 YYNGEE. Sequencing was performed on PBMCs. This TCR derives from a woman in her thirties or forties in good health and CMV-seropositive. The rearrangement uses TRBV9 and TRBJ1-5; 7 nucleotides line up with TRBD1. This chain's CDR3 is CASSVTTGNNQPQHF. The CDR3 DNA sequence: TGTGCCAGCAGCGTTACGACAGGGAACAATCAGCCCCAGCATTTT.